This T cell receptor (beta chain) was recovered during a study of T cells after yellow fever vaccination. The junction had 14 bases not matched to a gene; V was cut back by 5 bases and J by 7 bases. The CDR3 is 16 residues long. Germline CDR1 reads MNHEY; CDR2 reads SMNVEV (reference sequence). This clonotype occurred a few times. TCRdb fed the 5' RACE reads into MiXCR, producing one record per CDR3 protein. The sample holds more than 65,000 distinct CDR3 sequences, about 7.2% seen once. The sample consisted of CD8+ T cells sorted from PBMCs, taken 10 days after the first yellow fever vaccination. The sequence derives from a man younger than 30 who received the YFV17D yellow fever vaccine. This rearrangement joins TRBV27 to TRBJ1-2, with 9 bases lining up with TRBD1. The CDR3 DNA follows: TGTGCCAGCAGTCCAAAAAGGACAGGGGTAAATGGTGGCTACACCTTC. Translated: CASSPKRTGVNGGYTF.